This passage covers 11 T cell receptor beta chains from one sample sequenced in a study of T-cell memory formation after mild COVID-19. TCRdb ran MiXCR on the 5' RACE reads and lists one entry per CDR3 protein. Here the sample spans roughly 340,000 distinct CDR3 sequences, roughly 15% being singletons. Specimen: PBMCs or a T cell subset sorted from them (not recorded which). These receptors were taken from a young man who had mild COVID-19 (a few samples of this study predate the infection). Cell type and time point are not known.

The rearrangement links TRBV19 to TRBJ1-5; D gene unclear. The germline V and J ends were trimmed by 6 bases and 0 bases, with 15 bases remaining between them. The CDR3 length is 16 residues. The germline V gene has CDR1 LNHDA and CDR2 SQIVND (reference sequence). The CDR3 bases are TGTGCCAGTAGCAGAGGTCGATGGTATAGCAATCAGCCCCAGCATTTT. It translates to CASSRGRWYSNQPQHF.

This clonotype was seen many times. The rearrangement uses TRBV7-9 and TRBJ2-1, with a weak D call TRBD2 (6 bases). The CDR3 is 12 residues long. Germline values: CDR1 SEHNR, CDR2 FQNEAQ (reference sequence). Trimming took off 8 bases at V and 7 bases at J, with 12 bases between the two ends. The CDR3 region has the DNA TGTGCCAGCTCTACTGGGGGGAATGAGCAGTTCTTC. Its translation: CASSTGGNEQFF.

This clonotype was counted many times. The V call is TRBV5-1, the J call TRBJ2-5; possibly TRBD1 for D (7 bases). V shed 0 bases and J shed 4 bases, with 16 bases lying between them. CDR1 is SGHRS, CDR2 YFSETQ, per germline. The length of the CDR3 is 16 residues. DNA of the CDR3: TGCGCCAGCAGCTTGGGAATCAGGGGGGCCCTAGAGACCCAGTACTTC. It specifies CASSLGIRGALETQYF.

At least ten counts were recorded for this clonotype. V usage is TRBV5-1 and J usage is TRBJ1-4; 10 nucleotides line up with TRBD1. Germline V gives CDR1 SGHRS, CDR2 YFSETQ. J lost 8 bases, V lost 4 bases, and 8 bases had no gene match. The CDR3 has 15 amino acids. Written as DNA, the CDR3 is TGCGCCAGCAGCCTGGAGGGACAGGGGACGGAAAAACTGTTTTTT. It codes for CASSLEGQGTEKLFF.

This chain links TRBV7-6 with TRBJ2-2; 7 bases match TRBD1. Per germline, CDR1 SGHVS and CDR2 FNYEAQ. CDR3 size: 16 residues. J was trimmed by 1 base and V by 0 bases; bases with no gene match: 2. DNA of the CDR3: TGTGCCAGCAGCTTAGCTAACAGGGGGAACACCGGGGAGCTGTTTTTT. Its protein is CASSLANRGNTGELFF.

This clonotype was recorded a few times. The genes are TRBV2 and TRBJ2-3; D is possibly TRBD2 (6 bases). V shed 10 bases and J shed 1 base, with 15 bases lying between them. The CDR3 spans 14 residues. From germline, CDR1 is SNHLY and CDR2 FYNNEI. Written as DNA, the CDR3 is TGTGCCAACGTACTAGGCGGGGGCACAGATACGCAGTATTTT. This gives the protein CANVLGGGTDTQYF.

This clonotype was observed a few times. V and J are TRBV4-3 and TRBJ1-3; D gene ambiguous. The ends were cut back, 1 base at V and 0 bases at J, with 4 bases in the middle. Germline loops: CDR1 LGHNA, CDR2 YSLEER. The CDR3 runs 14 residues. CDR3: CASSQAGSGNTIYF. The CDR3 coding sequence is TGCGCCAGCAGCCAAGCAGGCTCTGGAAACACCATATATTTT.

The gene calls are TRBV27 and TRBJ2-5; D is uncertain. The CDR3 is 13 residues long. Germline CDR1 MNHEY, CDR2 SMNVEV (reference sequence). V was clipped by 3 bases and J by 6 bases, with 11 bases between them. In nucleotides, the CDR3 is TGTGCCAGCAGTTTTGGTCCTAGGCAGACCCAGTACTTC. Its translation is CASSFGPRQTQYF.

The chain is built from TRBV6-1 and TRBJ2-1; no clear D gene. CDR3 length: 12 residues. The V end lost 6 bases, the J end lost 3 bases, and 6 bases lay between the germline ends. Germline CDR1 is MNHNS and CDR2 is SASEGT. The CDR3 DNA reads TGTGCCAGCAGGCAGGTCTACAATGAGCAGTTCTTC. Encoded protein: CASRQVYNEQFF.

The chain links TRBV19 to TRBJ2-7, with D unclear. Germline V gene sequence: CDR1 LNHDA, CDR2 SQIVND (reference sequence). This CDR3 comprises 11 residues. Deletions cut 3 bases from V and 5 bases from J, with 5 bases between. DNA for the CDR3: TGTGCCAGTAGTATCGTCCACGAGCAGTACTTC. This codes for CASSIVHEQYF.

This clonotype was found a few times. The rearrangement links TRBV5-1 to TRBJ2-7, with a tentative D call TRBD1 (6 bases). Germline CDR1 is SGHRS and CDR2 is YFSETQ. The CDR3 has 14 residues. The V end was cut by 1 base, the J end by 6 bases, with 14 bases between. The DNA for the CDR3 is TGCGCCAGCAGCTTGTTCCCGGGACACCCCGAGCAGTACGTC. Amino acid sequence: CASSLFPGHPEQYV.